The source of this TCR beta chain is a study of shared T cell receptors in the human thymus. Points on this clone: A junction end diverges from the germline sequence, so it may reflect a read error.

The data were produced by immunoSEQ multiplex PCR, yet TCRdb's version contains in-frame clones alone and is incomplete. Among about 380,000 clones listed, approximately 95% were seen once. The CDR3 is 13 residues long. Germline-derived CDR1 and CDR2 are SGHTA and FQGNSA. The sequenced material came from thymocytes. The TCR sequence derives from a human donor. V and J are TRBV7-2 and TRBJ1-2; 7 bases align to TRBD1. CDR3 in amino acids: CASTLDRAHGYTF. The CDR3 DNA is TGTGCCAGCACCTTAGACAGGGCCCATGGCTACACCTTC.